This record concerns one T cell receptor (beta chain) sequence. This sample was included in a study of blood T cell repertoires in COVID-19. Libraries were prepared by immunoSEQ multiplex PCR; TCRdb keeps only in-frame clonotypes and omits some of them. The sample yields 100,000 to 120,000 clones, around nine tenths seen once. The specimen was peripheral blood. The sequence was collected from a woman aged 50 to 60 with acute or convalescent COVID-19.

The CDR3 coding sequence is TGCGCCAGCAGCTTGACAGGGAGAGAAGAGACCCAGTACTTC. Its translation is CASSLTGREETQYF. The gene calls are TRBV5-1 and TRBJ2-5; D is perhaps TRBD1 (6 bases). The CDR3 is 14 amino acids. In germline, CDR1 is SGHRS, CDR2 YFSETQ. V was pared by 1 base and J by 3 bases, with 10 bases between.